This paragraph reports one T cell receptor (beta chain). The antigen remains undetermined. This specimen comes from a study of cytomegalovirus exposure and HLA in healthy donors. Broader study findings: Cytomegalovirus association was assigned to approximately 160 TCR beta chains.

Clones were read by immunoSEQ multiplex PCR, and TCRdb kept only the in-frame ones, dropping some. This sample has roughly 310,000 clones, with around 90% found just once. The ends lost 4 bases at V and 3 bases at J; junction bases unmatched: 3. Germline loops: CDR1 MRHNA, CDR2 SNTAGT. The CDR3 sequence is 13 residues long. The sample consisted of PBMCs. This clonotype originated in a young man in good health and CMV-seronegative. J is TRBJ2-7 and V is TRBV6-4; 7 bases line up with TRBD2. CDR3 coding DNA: TGTGCCAGCAGTGCGGGGGGAGACTACGAGCAGTACTTC. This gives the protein CASSAGGDYEQYF.